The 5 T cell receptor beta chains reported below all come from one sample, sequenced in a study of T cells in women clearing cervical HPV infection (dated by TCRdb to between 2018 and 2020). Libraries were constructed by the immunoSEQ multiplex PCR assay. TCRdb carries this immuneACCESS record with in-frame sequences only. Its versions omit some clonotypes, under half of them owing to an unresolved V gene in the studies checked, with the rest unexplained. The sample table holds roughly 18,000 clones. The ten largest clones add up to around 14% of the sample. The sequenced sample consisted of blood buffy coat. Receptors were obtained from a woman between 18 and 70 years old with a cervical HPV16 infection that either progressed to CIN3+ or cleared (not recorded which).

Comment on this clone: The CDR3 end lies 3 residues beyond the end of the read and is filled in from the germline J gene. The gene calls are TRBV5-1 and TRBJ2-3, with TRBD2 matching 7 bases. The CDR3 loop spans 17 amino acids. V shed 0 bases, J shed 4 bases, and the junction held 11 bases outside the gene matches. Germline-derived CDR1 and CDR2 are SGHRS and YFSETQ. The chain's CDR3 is CASSLAVGGRVPDTQYF. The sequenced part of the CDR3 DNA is TGCGCCAGCAGCTTGGCCGTCGGGGGGAGGGTCCCAGATACG. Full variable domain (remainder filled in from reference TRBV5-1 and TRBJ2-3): KAGVTQTPRYLIKTRGQQVTLSCSPISGHRSVSWYQQTPGQGLQFLFEYFSETQRNKGNFPGRFSGRQFSNSRSEMNVSTLELGDSALYLCASSLAVGGRVPDTQYFGPGTRLTVL.

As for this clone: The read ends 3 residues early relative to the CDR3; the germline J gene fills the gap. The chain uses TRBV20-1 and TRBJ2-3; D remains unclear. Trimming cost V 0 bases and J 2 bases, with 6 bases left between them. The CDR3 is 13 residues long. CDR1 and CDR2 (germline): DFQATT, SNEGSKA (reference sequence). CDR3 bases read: TGCAGTGCTAGAGATCCCATCACAGATACG. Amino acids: CSARDPITDT. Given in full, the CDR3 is CSARDPITDTQYF.

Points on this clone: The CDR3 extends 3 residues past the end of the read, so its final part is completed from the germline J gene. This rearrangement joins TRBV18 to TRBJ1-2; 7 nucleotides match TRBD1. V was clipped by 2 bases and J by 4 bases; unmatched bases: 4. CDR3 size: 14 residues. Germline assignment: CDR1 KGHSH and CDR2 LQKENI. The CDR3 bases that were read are TGTGCCAGCTCACCAGGGGCAGGGGGCTATGGC. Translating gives CASSPGAGGYG. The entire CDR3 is CASSPGAGGYGYTF. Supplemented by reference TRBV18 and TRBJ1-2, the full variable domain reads NAGVMQNPRHLVRRRGQEARLRCSPMKGHSHVYWYRQLPEEGLKFMVYLQKENIIDESGMPKERFSAEFPKEGPSILRIQQVVRGDSAAYFCASSPGAGGYGYTFGSGTRLTVV.

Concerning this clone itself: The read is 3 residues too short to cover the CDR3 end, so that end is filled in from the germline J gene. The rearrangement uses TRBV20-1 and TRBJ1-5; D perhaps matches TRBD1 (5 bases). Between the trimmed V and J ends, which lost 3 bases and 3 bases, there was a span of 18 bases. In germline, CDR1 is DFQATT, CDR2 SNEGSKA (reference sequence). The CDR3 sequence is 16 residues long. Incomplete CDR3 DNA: TGCAGTGCTAGCGGGGGATGGCAGGGTGACAATCAGCCC. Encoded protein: CSASGGWQGDNQP. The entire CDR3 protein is CSASGGWQGDNQPQHF.

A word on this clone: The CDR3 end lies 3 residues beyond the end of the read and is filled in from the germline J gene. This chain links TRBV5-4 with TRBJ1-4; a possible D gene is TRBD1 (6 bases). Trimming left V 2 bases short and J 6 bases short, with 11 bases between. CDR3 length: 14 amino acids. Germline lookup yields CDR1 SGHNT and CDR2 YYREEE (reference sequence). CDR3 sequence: CASSFGGGDEKLFF. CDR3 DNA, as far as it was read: TGTGCCAGCAGCTTCGGAGGGGGGGATGAAAAA.